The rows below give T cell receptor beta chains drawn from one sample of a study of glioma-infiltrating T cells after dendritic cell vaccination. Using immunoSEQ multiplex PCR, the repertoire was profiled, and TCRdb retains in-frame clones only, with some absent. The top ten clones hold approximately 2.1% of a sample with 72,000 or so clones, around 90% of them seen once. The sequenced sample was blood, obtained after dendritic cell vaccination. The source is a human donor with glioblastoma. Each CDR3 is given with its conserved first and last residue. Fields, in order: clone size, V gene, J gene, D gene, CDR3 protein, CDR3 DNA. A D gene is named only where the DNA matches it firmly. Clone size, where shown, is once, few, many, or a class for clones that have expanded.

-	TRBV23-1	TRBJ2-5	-	CASSQKYGQGITQYF	TGCGCCAGCAGTCAAAAATATGGGCAGGGGATAACCCAGTACTTC
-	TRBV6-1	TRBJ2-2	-	CASSEAVGAGTGELFF	TGTGCCAGCAGTGAAGCTGTGGGGGCTGGCACCGGGGAGCTGTTTTTT
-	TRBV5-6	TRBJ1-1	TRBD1	CASSPLGQGVNTEAFF	TGTGCCAGCAGTCCACTGGGACAGGGGGTGAACACTGAAGCTTTCTTT
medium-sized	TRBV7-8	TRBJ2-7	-	CASGGTDYEQYF	TGTGCCAGCGGGGGGACTGACTACGAGCAGTACTTC
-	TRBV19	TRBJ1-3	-	CASSIVGTSVSGNTIYF	TGTGCCAGTAGTATTGTTGGGACTTCCGTCTCTGGAAACACCATATATTTT
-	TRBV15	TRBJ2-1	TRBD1	CATSRTPGQGDNEQFF	TGTGCCACCAGCAGAACTCCGGGACAGGGCGACAATGAGCAGTTCTTC
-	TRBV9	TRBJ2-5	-	CASSAGVQETQYF	TGTGCCAGCAGCGCCGGGGTACAAGAGACCCAGTACTTC
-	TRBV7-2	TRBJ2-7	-	CASGGTDYEQYF	TGTGCCAGCGGGGGGACTGACTACGAGCAGTACTTC
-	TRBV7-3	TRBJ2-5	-	CASSPRVPPFAETQYF	TGTGCCAGCAGTCCGAGGGTCCCTCCCTTTGCGGAGACCCAGTACTTC
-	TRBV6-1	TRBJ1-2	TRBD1	CASSPAGGLHGYTF	TGTGCCAGCAGTCCCGCAGGGGGATTACATGGCTACACCTTC
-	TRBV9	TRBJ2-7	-	CASSARGTPSHEQYF	TGTGCCAGCAGCGCACGGGGGACTCCTTCTCACGAGCAGTACTTC
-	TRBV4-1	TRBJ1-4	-	CASSQSPPGTNEKLFF	TGCGCCAGCAGCCAAAGCCCACCAGGGACTAATGAAAAACTGTTTTTT
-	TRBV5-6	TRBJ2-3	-	CASSFLASTDTQYF	TGTGCCAGCAGCTTCCTAGCGTCCACAGATACGCAGTATTTT
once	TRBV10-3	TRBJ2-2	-	CASGLGELFF	TGTGCTTCCGGTTTGGGGGAGCTGTTTTTT
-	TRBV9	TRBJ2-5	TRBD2	CASSVLAGEGETQYF	TGTGCCAGCAGCGTACTAGCGGGAGAGGGTGAGACCCAGTACTTC
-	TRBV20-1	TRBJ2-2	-	CSAPGAGELFF	TGCAGTGCTCCAGGCGCCGGGGAGCTGTTTTTT
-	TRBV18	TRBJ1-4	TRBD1	CASLKGDSLNEKLFF	TGTGCCAGCTTAAAAGGGGACAGTCTAAACGAAAAACTGTTTTTT
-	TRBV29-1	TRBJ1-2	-	CSVPPPGGRVGGYTF	TGCAGCGTTCCTCCTCCGGGGGGGCGAGTAGGTGGCTACACCTTC
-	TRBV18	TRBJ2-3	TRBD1	CASSPSMTGLRTDTQYF	TGTGCCAGCTCACCAAGTATGACAGGGTTACGCACAGATACGCAGTATTTT
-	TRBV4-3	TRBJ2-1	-	CASSHKIRLEDNEQFF	TGCGCCAGCAGCCACAAGATACGTCTCGAGGACAATGAGCAGTTCTTC
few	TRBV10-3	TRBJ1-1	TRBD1	CAISRGQGEIIEAFF	TGTGCCATCAGTAGGGGACAGGGTGAGATTATTGAAGCTTTCTTT
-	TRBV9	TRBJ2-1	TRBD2	CASSVGGLGYDEQFF	TGTGCCAGCAGCGTAGGGGGACTAGGCTACGATGAGCAGTTCTTC
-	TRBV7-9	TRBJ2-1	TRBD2	CASSGRTSGNYNEQFF	TGTGCCAGCAGCGGCCGGACTAGCGGAAACTACAATGAGCAGTTCTTC
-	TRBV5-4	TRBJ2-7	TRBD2	CASSLAGEEQYF	TGTGCCAGCAGCCTAGCGGGAGAAGAGCAGTACTTC
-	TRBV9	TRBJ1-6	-	CASTPQGQGNSPLHF	TGTGCCAGCACCCCCCAGGGGCAGGGAAATTCACCCCTCCACTTT
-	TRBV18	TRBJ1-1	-	CASSPQGNTEAFF	TGTGCCAGCTCTCCTCAGGGGAACACTGAAGCTTTCTTT
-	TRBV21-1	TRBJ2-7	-	CASTTTGTGPYEQYF	TGTGCCAGCACCACGACCGGGACAGGTCCCTACGAGCAGTACTTC
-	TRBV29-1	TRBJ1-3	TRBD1	CSVGTGGGNTIYF	TGCAGCGTGGGGACAGGGGGCGGAAACACCATATATTTT
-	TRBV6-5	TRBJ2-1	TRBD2	CAISASGIYNEQFF	TGTGCCATCTCGGCTAGCGGGATCTACAATGAGCAGTTCTTC
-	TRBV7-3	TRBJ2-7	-	CASSLTASDLYEQYF	TGTGCCAGCAGCTTAACGGCTAGCGATCTCTACGAGCAGTACTTC
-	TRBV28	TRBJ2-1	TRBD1	CASSGQVYNEQFF	TGTGCCAGCAGTGGACAGGTCTACAATGAGCAGTTCTTC
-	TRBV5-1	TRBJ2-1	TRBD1	CASSPFLRQGSYNEQFF	TGCGCCAGCAGCCCCTTCTTGCGACAGGGGTCCTACAATGAGCAGTTCTTC
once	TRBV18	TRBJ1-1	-	CASSPEPRARVYSEAFF	TGTGCCAGCTCCCCTGAACCTCGCGCCAGGGTATACTCTGAAGCTTTCTTT
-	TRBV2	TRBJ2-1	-	CASRVTGPNEQFF	TGTGCCAGCAGGGTGACAGGCCCCAATGAGCAGTTCTTC
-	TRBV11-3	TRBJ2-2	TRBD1	CASSLNRGTLTNTGELFF	TGTGCCAGCAGCTTAAACAGGGGCACATTAACGAACACCGGGGAGCTGTTTTTT
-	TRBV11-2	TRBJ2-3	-	CASSLRSQGRGSDTQYF	TGTGCCAGCAGCTTACGGTCTCAGGGGAGGGGGTCAGATACGCAGTATTTT
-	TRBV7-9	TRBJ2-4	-	CASSSYRAKNIQYF	TGTGCCAGCAGCTCATACAGAGCCAAAAACATTCAGTACTTC
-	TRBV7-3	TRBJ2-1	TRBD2	CASSPGTNSYNEQFF	TGTGCCAGCAGCCCCGGGACTAACTCCTACAATGAGCAGTTCTTC